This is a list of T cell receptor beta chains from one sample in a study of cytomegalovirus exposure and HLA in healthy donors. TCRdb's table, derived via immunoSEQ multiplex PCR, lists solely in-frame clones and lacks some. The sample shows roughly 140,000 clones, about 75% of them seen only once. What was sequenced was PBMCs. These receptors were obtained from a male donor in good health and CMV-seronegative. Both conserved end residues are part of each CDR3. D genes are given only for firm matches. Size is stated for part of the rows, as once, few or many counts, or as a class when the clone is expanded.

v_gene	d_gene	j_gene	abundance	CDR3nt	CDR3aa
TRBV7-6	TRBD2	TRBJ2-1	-	TGTGCCAGCAGCTTAAGGGCAGCGGGGGGCCGAGGGGAGCAGTTCTTC	CASSLRAAGGRGEQFF
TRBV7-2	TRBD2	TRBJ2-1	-	TGTGCCAGCAGCTTTAGCGGGATCACCTACAATGAGCAGCTCTTC	CASSFSGITYNEQLF
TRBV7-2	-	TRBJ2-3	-	TGTGCCAGCAGCCTACAACAGAGGGCAGATACGCAGTATTTT	CASSLQQRADTQYF
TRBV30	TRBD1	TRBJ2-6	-	TGTGCCTGGTTCAGGGGGCTGTTAGGGTCTGGGGCCAACGTCCTGACTTTC	CAWFRGLLGSGANVLTF
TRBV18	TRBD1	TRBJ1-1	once	TGTGCCAGCTCACTAATAATGGGACAGGAAAACACTGAAGCTTTCTTT	CASSLIMGQENTEAFF
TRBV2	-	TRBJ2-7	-	TGTGCCAGCAGTAGGCCCTCGGGGGGCAGGATCGGTCGCAGCTCCTACGAGCAGTACTTC	CASSRPSGGRIGRSSYEQYF
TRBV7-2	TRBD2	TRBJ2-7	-	TGTGCCAGCAGCGCTGCTAGCGGGAGGCTCGAGCAGTACTTC	CASSAASGRLEQYF
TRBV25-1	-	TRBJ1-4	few	TGTGCCAGCAGTGCGCCCGGGGGAAGGAGTGAAAAACTGTTTTTT	CASSAPGGRSEKLFF
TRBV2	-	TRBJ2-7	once	TGTGCCAGCAGTGAAGCGGGGGACATTTACGAGCAGTACTTC	CASSEAGDIYEQYF
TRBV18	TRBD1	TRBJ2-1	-	TGTGCCAGCTCAAACGGGGACAGGGAATTCGATGAGCAGTTCTTC	CASSNGDREFDEQFF
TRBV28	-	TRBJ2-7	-	TGTGCCAGCAGCAGAAGTACCGGGACTGACTCCTACGAGCAGTACTTC	CASSRSTGTDSYEQYF
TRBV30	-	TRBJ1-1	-	TGTGCCTGGAGTAAGGGGCCGGGCACTGAAGCTTTCTTT	CAWSKGPGTEAFF
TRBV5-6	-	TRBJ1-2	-	TGTGCCAGCAGCTTGGCCGGGAGGGGACGGGGCTACACCTTC	CASSLAGRGRGYTF
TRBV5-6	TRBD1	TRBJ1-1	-	TGTGCCAGCAGCACACAGGGGGGGAACACTGAAGCTTTCTTT	CASSTQGGNTEAFF
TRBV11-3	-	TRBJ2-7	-	TGTGCCAGCAGCTTAGAAAGGGGTCCCTCTTACGAGCAGTACTTC	CASSLERGPSYEQYF
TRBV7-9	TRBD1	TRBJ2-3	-	TGTGCCAGCAGCTTAGGACAGGGTGGCACAGATACGCAGTATTTT	CASSLGQGGTDTQYF
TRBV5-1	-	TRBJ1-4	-	TGCGCCAGCAGCTTCAGAGGCGAAAAACTGTTTTTT	CASSFRGEKLFF
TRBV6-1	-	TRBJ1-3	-	TGTGCCAGCAGTGAGACAGGAGACTCTGGAAACACCATATATTTT	CASSETGDSGNTIYF
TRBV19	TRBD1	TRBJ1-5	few	TGTGCCAGTAGTATAGACGGACAGGGGTTGAATCAGCCCCAGCATTTT	CASSIDGQGLNQPQHF
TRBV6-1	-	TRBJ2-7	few	TGTGCCAGCAGTGAAGCGACAGATAGCTCCTACGAGCAGTACTTC	CASSEATDSSYEQYF
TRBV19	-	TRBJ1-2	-	TGTGCCAGTAGTGTCAGGGCTACTTATGGCTACACCTTC	CASSVRATYGYTF
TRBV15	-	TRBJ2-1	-	TGTGCCACCAGCAGAGATGGCGGTCTCTCCTACAATGAGCAGTTCTTC	CATSRDGGLSYNEQFF
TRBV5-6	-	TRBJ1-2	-	TGTGCCAGCAGCCCACCGGGAGCAGCTAACTATGGCTACACCTTC	CASSPPGAANYGYTF
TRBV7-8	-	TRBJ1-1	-	TGTGCCAGCAGCTTAGGGTCGGTCCGCACTGAAGCTTTCTTT	CASSLGSVRTEAFF
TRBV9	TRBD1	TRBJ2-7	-	TGTGCCAGCAGCGTAAATCCGGGACAGGGGGCGGGCGAGCAGTACTTC	CASSVNPGQGAGEQYF
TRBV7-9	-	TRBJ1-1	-	TGTGCCAGCAGCCCCGTTTTGGAATCAGGGTTGGCTTTCTTT	CASSPVLESGLAFF
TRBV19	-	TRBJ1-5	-	TGTGCCAGTACCCTACAGGGTACCCGCAATCAGCCCCAGCATTTT	CASTLQGTRNQPQHF